This T cell receptor (beta chain) comes out of a study of T cell responses to AZD1222 COVID-19 vaccine (dated by TCRdb to the early 2020s). Concerning the study at large: AZD1222 recipients with second doses at about 4 weeks or about 12 weeks were pooled, because spike-specific TCR depth and breadth did not differ between schedules. TCR sequencing covered 233 trial participants: around 210 given two doses of AZD1222 and about 26 given two doses of MenACWY control vaccine. Enrollment into the trials was organized by age into subgroups of 18-55, 56-69 and 70-plus years, and those subgroups contained around 150, 28 and 57 TCR-sequenced participants, respectively. Here is what the overall study found, with its caveats: The whole spike protein was spanned by vaccine-associated CD4 TCRs, and dominant responses were seen in regions 160-218 and 743-854. Conclusions about previously exposed vaccinees are limited, since just five or six AZD1222 recipients were seropositive for SARS-CoV-2 at baseline. Epitopes outside the regions mutated in the B.1.351 and B.1.1.7 variants were reportedly recognized by nearly half of the unique spike-specific TCRs. The 56-69-year group was small, and its depth increase did not reach significance, likely because of low power. After two AZD1222 doses, spike-specific TCR breadth and depth were significantly higher than at day 0 and than in MenACWY recipients. No day 14 peak-response samples were available, so repertoires were characterized only after the peak T cell response. Most participants were white British and females outnumbered males, and the authors suggested that clonal diversity may have been underestimated.

The CDR3 regions of human TCRbeta chains were analyzed by immunosequencing. The paper's data handling went like this. Repertoire TCRs were checked for matches against a reference library of SARS-CoV-2-specific TCRs that had been generated using the MIRA antigen-specificity platform. Breadth was defined as the fraction of unique TCRs that were SARS-CoV-2-associated, and depth was defined as the fraction of total T cells that were SARS-CoV-2-associated. Using the MIRA data, each spike-specific TCR was assigned both to the spike region to which the TCR was reactive and to a CD4 or CD8 class. Log10-transformed breadth and depth values were compared by one-way ANOVA with Sidak's multiple comparisons tests. The table comes from immuneACCESS by way of TCRdb, which keeps in-frame sequences with V and J called. Part of the clones is missing from these tables; in studies checked, under half for an unresolved V gene and the rest for unknown reasons. The V and J calls and clone size were taken over from that table, and D and trimming were inferred from the DNA. The sample data list 150,000 to 200,000 clones, and less than 95% of these were observed just once. The ten biggest clones cover about 0.6% of the sample.

This clone was seen a single time. Its antigen target is currently unknown. Per-base qualities were not stored, and no clone one base away is much larger. This specimen's time point label, interpreted: baseline before first vaccination. Samples from vaccinated people were obtained from the UK trials COV001 and COV002, which included a single-blind randomized controlled phase 2/3 trial of AZD1222 (ChAdOx1 nCoV-19) in healthy adults. For TCRbeta chain sequencing, PBMC samples from trial participants were taken at day 0 and at day 28 after the second dose. There are 17 amino acids in the CDR3, from cysteine to phenylalanine inclusive. The sequence is cut down to CDR3 DNA, 51 bases in frame from base 1.

The clonotype comes from an adult in good health. Recombination linked TRBV21-1 to TRBJ2-5; the table's D call TRBD1 went unverified against the DNA. TRBV21-1 is a documented pseudogene. Source: peripheral blood, taken on day 0 of AZD1222 vaccination. The base sequence is TGTGCCAGCAGCAAATCCTACGATCCTGACACCGAGAGGACCCAGTACTTC. Its translation reads: CASSKSYDPDTERTQYF.